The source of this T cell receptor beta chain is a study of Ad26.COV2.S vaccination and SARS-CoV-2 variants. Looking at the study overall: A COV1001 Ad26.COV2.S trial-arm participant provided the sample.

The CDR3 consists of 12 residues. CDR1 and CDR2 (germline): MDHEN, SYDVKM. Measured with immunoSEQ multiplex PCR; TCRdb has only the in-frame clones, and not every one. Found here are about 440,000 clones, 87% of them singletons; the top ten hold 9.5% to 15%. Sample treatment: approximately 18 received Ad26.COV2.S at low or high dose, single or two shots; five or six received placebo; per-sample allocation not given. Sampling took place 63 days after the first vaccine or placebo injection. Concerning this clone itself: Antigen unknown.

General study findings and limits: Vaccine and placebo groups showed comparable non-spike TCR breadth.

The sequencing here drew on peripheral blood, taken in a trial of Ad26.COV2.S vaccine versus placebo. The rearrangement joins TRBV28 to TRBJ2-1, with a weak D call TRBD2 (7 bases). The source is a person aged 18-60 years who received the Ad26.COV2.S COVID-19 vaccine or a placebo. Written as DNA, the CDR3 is TGTGCGACGGGGGGCAGACGCAATGAGCAGTTCTTC. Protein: CATGGRRNEQFF. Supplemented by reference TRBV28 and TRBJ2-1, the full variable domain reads DVKVTQSSRYLVKRTGEKVFLECVQDMDHENMFWYRQDPGLGLRLIYFSYDVKMKEKGDIPEGYSVSREKKERFSLILESASTNQTSMYLCATGGRRNEQFFGPGTRLTVL.